Detailed here is one T cell receptor (beta chain). Which antigen it targets is not known. Base qualities are not recorded, but no much larger clone differs from it by a single base. This sample stems from a study of graft-versus-host responses after intestinal transplantation (dated by TCRdb to about 2021). About the full investigation: Recipients received multivisceral, liver-intestinal, or isolated intestinal transplants. After intestinal transplantation, graft-versus-host and host-versus-graft alloreactive T cell clones were followed in the graft, circulation and bone marrow using bulk TCR-beta CDR3 sequencing. Alloreactive clones were identified by sequencing pre-transplant mixed lymphocyte reaction products and comparing these products with unstimulated pre-transplant donor and recipient T cells. Every recipient was given anti-thymocyte globulin induction, followed by about three years of maintenance tacrolimus and steroids. A peak of at least 4% donor T cells among recipient peripheral blood mononuclear cells was the definition used for donor T cell macrochimerism. Instead of going to the commercial service, samples from a few later patients were sequenced in-house on an Illumina MiSeq and processed with MiXCR. A cohort of 24 intestinal transplant recipients, including one retransplant, was enrolled, and a few patients lacking pretransplant specimens were excluded.

V is pruned by 6 bases and J by 2 bases, leaving 8 bases of the junction without a gene match. CDR1 and CDR2 were assigned from the germline V gene (reference sequence) as MNHEY and SMNVEV. From cysteine to phenylalanine, the CDR3 is 15 amino acids long. Only CDR3 DNA is held: 45 bases, read in frame from base 1. To prepare the library, the immunoSEQ multiplex PCR assay was applied. Adaptive Biotechnologies carried out high-throughput TCR-beta CDR3 sequencing of genomic DNA for most patients. From the authors' description of their analysis: Adaptive's ImmunoSEQ software supplied the TCR sequencing data for more than 15 patients, while MiXCR and VDJtools were used to process a few other patients. Because the origin of CDR3 nucleotide sequences shared between donor and recipient could not be assigned, those sequences were removed. To be classed as alloreactive, a clone needed at least 2-fold expansion over unstimulated cells and a minimum CFSE-low frequency of 0.002% (template counts) or 0.001% (read counts). Clones were considered mappable if detected in sequenced pre-transplant spleen, lymph node, or MLR CFSE-low populations of the donor or recipient. Cumulative frequency of alloreactive clones was calculated as a percentage of all sequences weighted by copy number. As stored in TCRdb, this immuneACCESS dataset retains in-frame rearrangements with V and J assigned. A fraction of the clones does not appear; measured against another copy, unresolved V genes explain less than half of the discrepancy, and the remainder lacks a known reason. V, J and clone size are taken as reported in that table, and D and trimming were inferred from the DNA itself. The sample yields about 14,000 clones; about 67% were counted once. The top ten clonotypes cover approximately 7% of the sample.

Study-level results and caveats: Conclusions were limited by the relatively low number and heterogeneity of intestinal transplant patients. Early after transplant, peak levels of circulating GvH clones were found to be associated with declines in HvG clones. GvH clones were found in recipient bone marrow, and some of the GvH clones appeared earlier in ileal mucosa or blood, which is consistent with an intestinal mucosal origin. In patients with donor T cell macrochimerism, the allografts had high GvH to HvG T cell clonal ratios.

To isolate intraepithelial and lamina propria lymphocytes from graft specimens, dithiothreitol, EDTA incubations and collagenase D digestion were used. Bulk TCR-beta sequencing was performed on serial intestinal graft biopsy specimens collected as late as 600 days after transplant. The specimen was ileum tissue, collected 16 days after intestinal transplant. This TCR was sampled from a human patient who received an intestinal transplant, so some T cells may come from the graft donor. This sequence uses TRBV27 and TRBJ2-5; 8 middle bases align to TRBD2. The DNA reads as follows: TGTGCCAGCAGAGCCGGGACTAGAGTTCAAGAGACCCAGTACTTC. This sequence encodes CASRAGTRVQETQYF.